This is a list of T cell receptor beta chains from one sample in a study of blood T cell repertoires in COVID-19. Here immunoSEQ multiplex PCR was the method, and the copy in TCRdb shows in-frame clones only, minus some. The sample has roughly 200,000 clones; approximately 83% are singletons. The material sequenced was PBMCs or T cells enriched from blood (not recorded which). These receptors all come from a woman aged 40 to 50 with acute COVID-19. CDR3s include the opening cysteine and the closing phenylalanine or tryptophan. D genes are given only for firm matches. Clone size is shown for a subset of rows, as once, few, many or a class of expanded clone.

>few|-|TRBV19|TRBJ2-2
CASGRQGGGELFF
TGTGCCAGTGGAAGACAGGGAGGCGGGGAGCTGTTTTTT
>-|-|TRBV30|TRBJ1-1
CASHRAGVLEAFF
TGTGCCAGCCACAGGGCCGGGGTCTTGGAAGCTTTCTTT
>-|-|TRBV7-2|TRBJ2-2
CASSLKRLGATGELFF
TGTGCCAGCAGCTTAAAGCGACTAGGGGCCACCGGGGAGCTGTTTTTT
>-|TRBD1|TRBV5-1|TRBJ1-5
CASSPGQGNQPQHF
TGCGCCAGCAGCCCGGGACAGGGAAATCAGCCCCAGCATTTT
>-|-|TRBV27|TRBJ1-1
CASSLRGSPKAFF
TGTGCCAGCAGTTTACGCGGCAGCCCCAAAGCTTTCTTT
>-|TRBD1|TRBV27|TRBJ1-5
CASSSIDRGRGQPQHF
TGTGCCAGCAGTTCAATCGACAGGGGGCGCGGCCAGCCCCAGCATTTT
>once|-|TRBV5-5|TRBJ2-7
CASHQDSPTYEQYF
TGTGCCTCTCACCAGGACAGCCCGACCTACGAGCAGTACTTC
>-|-|TRBV12-3/TRBV12-4|TRBJ1-1
CASSFTGNTEAFF
TGTGCCAGCAGCTTCACAGGGAACACTGAAGCTTTCTTT
>-|-|TRBV28|TRBJ2-7
CASTRLQSTYEQYF
TGTGCCAGCACCAGGCTACAATCTACCTACGAGCAGTACTTC
>-|-|TRBV3-1/TRBV3-2|TRBJ2-5
CASSIGTWETQYF
TGTGCCAGCAGCATAGGGACTTGGGAGACCCAGTACTTC
>-|-|TRBV9|TRBJ2-5
CASSAGETQYF
TGTGCCAGCAGCGCGGGAGAGACCCAGTACTTC
>-|-|TRBV28|TRBJ2-2
CASSPLTSLTGELFF
TGTGCCAGCAGTCCCCTGACTAGTCTCACCGGGGAGCTGTTTTTT
>once|TRBD1|TRBV28|TRBJ1-3
CASRRTGSSGNTIYF
TGTGCCAGCAGAAGGACAGGCTCCTCTGGAAACACCATATATTTT
>-|TRBD1|TRBV11-2|TRBJ2-1
CASSFLQGPPGNEQFF
TGTGCCAGCAGCTTCCTACAGGGGCCCCCTGGCAATGAGCAGTTCTTC
>few|-|TRBV19|TRBJ1-3
CASSIETGFSGNTIYF
TGTGCCAGTAGTATCGAAACAGGCTTCTCTGGAAACACCATATATTTT
>-|TRBD1|TRBV7-6|TRBJ2-7
CASSLAGTGVYEQYF
TGTGCCAGCAGCTTAGCGGGGACAGGGGTCTACGAGCAGTACTTC
>-|-|TRBV18|TRBJ2-2
CASSPQTGRAGELFF
TGTGCCAGCTCACCACAAACAGGGCGGGCCGGGGAGCTGTTTTTT
>few|TRBD1|TRBV5-1|TRBJ2-1
CASSLAGTGGLNEQFF
TGCGCCAGCAGCTTGGCCGGGACAGGGGGCCTCAATGAGCAGTTCTTC
>once|-|TRBV10-1|TRBJ1-1
CASSESGGSTEAFF
TGCGCCAGCAGTGAGTCCGGGGGGAGCACTGAAGCTTTCTTT
>-|TRBD2|TRBV28|TRBJ2-1
CASSSRTSGVRVQFF
TGTGCCAGCAGTTCCCGGACTAGCGGGGTACGGGTGCAGTTCTTC
>-|TRBD2|TRBV5-4|TRBJ2-1
CASSLDGTSNEQFF
TGTGCCAGCAGCTTGGACGGGACTAGCAATGAGCAGTTCTTC
>-|TRBD2|TRBV5-6|TRBJ2-1
CASSLWGGYNEQFF
TGTGCCAGCAGCTTGTGGGGGGGATACAATGAGCAGTTCTTC
>-|TRBD2|TRBV29-1|TRBJ2-5
CSVDDLTGGETQYF
TGCAGCGTTGACGATCTGACGGGAGGGGAGACCCAGTACTTC
>-|-|TRBV5-1|TRBJ2-2
CASSLGQGRALNTGELFF
TGCGCCAGCAGCTTGGGACAGGGGAGGGCTTTGAACACCGGGGAGCTGTTTTTT
>-|-|TRBV19|TRBJ2-3
CASSMRADTQYF
TGTGCCAGTAGTATGCGGGCAGATACGCAGTATTTT
>-|-|TRBV29-1|TRBJ2-7
CSVESGYSSYEQYF
TGCAGCGTTGAGAGCGGATACAGCTCCTACGAGCAGTACTTC
>-|TRBD1|TRBV28|TRBJ1-1
CASSETDRGLAFF
TGTGCCAGCAGTGAAACCGACAGGGGGCTAGCTTTCTTT
>-|TRBD1|TRBV19|TRBJ1-5
CASSIAGGQGVQPQHF
TGTGCCAGTAGTATAGCCGGCGGACAGGGGGTTCAGCCCCAGCATTTT
>-|-|TRBV9|TRBJ2-6
CASSVGLLGANVLTF
TGTGCCAGCAGCGTAGGACTCCTGGGGGCCAACGTCCTGACTTTC
>-|TRBD1|TRBV15|TRBJ1-6
CATSRGQALNSPLHF
TGTGCCACCAGCAGGGGACAGGCACTTAATTCACCCCTCCACTTT
>-|-|TRBV6-1|TRBJ2-7
CASSEPNFASLEQYF
TGTGCCAGCAGTGAACCCAATTTCGCTAGTTTGGAGCAGTACTTC
>-|TRBD1|TRBV27|TRBJ1-1
CASSQFGTGKNTEAFF
TGTGCCAGCAGCCAATTCGGGACAGGGAAGAACACTGAAGCTTTCTTT
>-|TRBD1|TRBV6-2/TRBV6-3|TRBJ2-5
CASSYLGPRGETQYF
TGTGCCAGCAGTTACCTTGGACCCAGGGGGGAGACCCAGTACTTC
>-|TRBD1|TRBV5-8|TRBJ1-1
CASSADRKAFF
TGTGCCAGCAGCGCGGACAGGAAAGCTTTCTTT
>-|-|TRBV15|TRBJ1-5
CATSGDFNQPQHF
TGTGCCACCAGCGGGGACTTCAATCAGCCCCAGCATTTT
>-|-|TRBV11-2|TRBJ1-4
CASREGDLANEKLFF
TGTGCCAGCAGGGAAGGGGATCTGGCTAATGAAAAACTGTTTTTT
>-|TRBD1|TRBV15|TRBJ2-6
CATSRVVQGAGANVLTF
TGTGCCACCAGCAGAGTAGTCCAGGGGGCTGGGGCCAACGTCCTGACTTTC
>-|-|TRBV9|TRBJ2-4
CASSGPGVLENIQYF
TGTGCCAGCAGCGGTCCCGGGGTTTTGGAAAACATTCAGTACTTC
>-|TRBD1|TRBV5-1|TRBJ1-2
CASSPGQGGGYTF
TGCGCCAGCAGCCCCGGACAGGGGGGAGGCTACACCTTC
>-|-|TRBV11-3|TRBJ1-3
CASSLSGNTIYF
TGTGCCAGCAGCTTATCAGGAAACACCATATATTTT
>-|TRBD1|TRBV6-5|TRBJ2-7
CASETGGSGEQYF
TGTGCCAGCGAGACAGGGGGCTCGGGGGAGCAGTACTTC
>few|TRBD1|TRBV4-3|TRBJ2-2
CASSQDIGTGKTGELFF
TGCGCCAGCAGCCAAGATATAGGGACAGGGAAGACCGGGGAGCTGTTTTTT
>-|-|TRBV3-1/TRBV3-2|TRBJ1-1
CASSPRGSGNTEAFF
TGTGCCAGCAGCCCCCGGGGGAGCGGGAACACTGAAGCTTTCTTT
>-|-|TRBV13|TRBJ1-2
CASSTNKNGYTF
TGTGCCAGCAGCACTAACAAAAATGGCTACACCTTC
>once|TRBD1|TRBV3-1/TRBV3-2|TRBJ1-3
CASSATHGQGGNTIYF
TGTGCCAGCAGCGCGACCCACGGACAGGGGGGAAACACCATATATTTT
>-|-|TRBV11-3|TRBJ1-1
CASSFTGRNTEAFF
TGTGCCAGCAGCTTCACAGGGAGGAACACTGAAGCTTTCTTT
>-|TRBD1|TRBV9|TRBJ2-3
CASSVVGTGGLDTQYF
TGTGCCAGCAGCGTAGTCGGGACAGGGGGCCTAGATACGCAGTATTTT
>-|TRBD2|TRBV7-3|TRBJ2-1
CASSYSGGEQFF
TGTGCCAGCAGCTATAGCGGGGGTGAGCAGTTCTTC
>-|-|TRBV28|TRBJ1-2
CASSFRRGDGYTF
TGTGCCAGCAGCTTTAGGAGAGGAGATGGCTACACCTTC
>few|-|TRBV7-3|TRBJ1-2
CASSVPPEAGVNYGYTF
TGTGCCAGCAGCGTGCCCCCAGAGGCAGGGGTTAACTATGGCTACACCTTC
>-|TRBD2|TRBV19|TRBJ2-7
CASSIGTSGFYEQYF
TGTGCCAGTAGTATTGGGACTAGCGGATTCTACGAGCAGTACTTC